A single sample is the source of the 12 T cell receptor beta chains below, sequenced in a study of T cells after yellow fever vaccination. TCRdb fed the 5' RACE reads into MiXCR, producing one record per CDR3 protein. The table records roughly 26,000 distinct CDR3 sequences, under 5.5% of them present only once. The sample in question was PBMCs, either bulk or a sorted T-cell subset (CD4+, CD8+, memory, or dextramer-sorted; not recorded which), obtained 15 days after the yellow fever booster vaccination. The origin of the receptors is a young man who received the YFV17D yellow fever vaccine.

This clonotype was detected ten times or more. This rearrangement joins TRBV5-1 to TRBJ2-3; 7 positions match TRBD2. With V trimmed by 7 bases and J by 2 bases, 1 base remained unmatched. CDR1 is SGHRS, CDR2 YFSETQ, per germline. The CDR3 extends over 12 amino acids. As DNA, the CDR3 is TGCGCCAGCCTAGCGGACACAGATACGCAGTATTTT. This sequence encodes CASLADTDTQYF. Looking up the rest from reference TRBV5-1 and TRBJ2-3 gives the full variable domain: KAGVTQTPRYLIKTRGQQVTLSCSPISGHRSVSWYQQTPGQGLQFLFEYFSETQRNKGNFPGRFSGRQFSNSRSEMNVSTLELGDSALYLCASLADTDTQYFGPGTRLTVL.

There are many counts of this clonotype. This rearrangement joins TRBV7-2 to TRBJ1-5, with 7 bases fitting TRBD1. The CDR3 sequence is 14 residues long. Germline V gives CDR1 SGHTA, CDR2 FQGNSA. Unmatched junction bases numbered 6, after V lost 4 bases and J lost 6 bases. For the CDR3, the DNA is TGTGCCAGCAGCTCAGACAGGGTTTCTCAGCCCCAGCATTTT. Protein sequence: CASSSDRVSQPQHF.

This clonotype was picked up many times. The rearrangement uses TRBV21-1 and TRBJ2-2; TRBD2 was called by the table and not checked on the DNA. TRBV21-1 is a pseudogene. This CDR3 has 16 residues. In nucleotides, the CDR3 is TGTGCCAGCAGCAAAGGACTAGCGGTGGGATCGGGGGAGCTGTTTTTT. Translated, it gives CASSKGLAVGSGELFF.

This clonotype was seen repeatedly, ten times or more. The rearrangement joins TRBV9 to TRBJ2-3; possibly TRBD1 or TRBD2 for D (5 bases each). The V gene's germline CDR1 is SGDLS and CDR2 YYNGEE. The V end lost 0 bases, the J end lost 0 bases, and 11 bases lay between the germline ends. The CDR3 is made up of 16 amino acids. The CDR3 is CASSVGGSGSTDTQYF. The CDR3 nucleotides are TGTGCCAGCAGCGTAGGGGGGTCAGGAAGCACAGATACGCAGTATTTT.

This clonotype is medium-sized. The chain joins TRBV29-1 to TRBJ2-3, with D hard to call. This CDR3 has 13 residues. The V end lost 3 bases, the J end lost 1 base, and 8 bases lay between the germline ends. Germline values: CDR1 SQVTM, CDR2 ANQGSEA. CDR3 residues: CSVDGAGTDTQYF. The CDR3, as DNA: TGCAGCGTTGATGGTGCTGGCACAGATACGCAGTATTTT.

The sample holds many counts of this clonotype. In nucleotides, the CDR3 is TGTGCCAGCAGTTTACGAGTAAACACTGAAGCTTTCTTT. Protein sequence: CASSLRVNTEAFF. The rearrangement uses TRBV12-3 or TRBV12-4 and TRBJ1-1; D is unresolved. V was pared by 2 bases and J by 2 bases, with 6 bases between. There are 13 residues in the CDR3.

This clonotype appeared many times. V and J are TRBV6-2 or TRBV6-3 and TRBJ2-2; D unresolved. Deletions cut 8 bases from V and 6 bases from J, with 13 bases between. This CDR3 is built from 13 residues. Germline-derived CDR1 and CDR2 are MNHEY and SVGEGT. Here the CDR3 reads CASLLMGSGELFF. DNA for the CDR3: TGTGCCAGCTTACTGATGGGGTCCGGGGAGCTGTTTTTT.

This clonotype was detected many times. V and J are TRBV12-3 or TRBV12-4 and TRBJ1-2; unclear D gene. This CDR3 is 11 amino acids long. V was shortened by 5 bases and J by 8 bases, with 9 bases between the two germline ends. The CDR3 loop reads CASSPHGGYTF. Written as DNA, the CDR3 is TGTGCCAGCAGTCCCCACGGAGGCTACACCTTC.

This clonotype was picked up many times. The gene calls are TRBV6-5 and TRBJ2-3, with D possibly being TRBD2 (6 bases). V was trimmed by 2 bases and J by 0 bases, leaving 6 bases between them. Germline V gives CDR1 MNHEY, CDR2 SVGAGI. The CDR3 sequence is 14 residues long. This chain's CDR3 is CASSYGGSTDTQYF. DNA of the CDR3: TGTGCCAGCAGTTACGGGGGGAGCACAGATACGCAGTATTTT.

This clonotype was picked up many times. The rearrangement links TRBV12-3 or TRBV12-4 to TRBJ2-1; 8 nucleotides agree with TRBD2. This CDR3 is 13 amino acids long. The ends lost 5 bases at V and 9 bases at J; junction bases unmatched: 6. CDR3 DNA: TGTGCCAGCAGTCCGGGACTAGGTGGTGAGCAGTTCTTC. As protein: CASSPGLGGEQFF.

This clonotype was recorded many times. The CDR3 bases are TGTGCCAGCAGCCTACTAGACCGCCCCGCCGAGCAGTACTTC. This sequence encodes CASSLLDRPAEQYF. The chain couples TRBV12-3 or TRBV12-4 to TRBJ2-7, with D perhaps matching TRBD2 (5 bases). V was cut by 6 bases and J by 6 bases, with 18 bases left in between. The CDR3 totals 14 residues.

This clonotype was recorded many times. V and J are TRBV5-1 and TRBJ2-7, with 9 positions matching TRBD1. CDR3 size: 14 residues. The V gene's germline CDR1 is SGHRS and CDR2 YFSETQ. The V gene end was trimmed by 4 bases and the J gene end by 6 bases; junction bases not matched to a gene: 8. This CDR3 is CASSIRQGVSEQYF. CDR3 nucleotide sequence: TGCGCCAGCAGCATAAGACAGGGGGTATCCGAGCAGTACTTC.